This passage covers 9 T cell receptor beta chains from one sample sequenced in a study of cytomegalovirus exposure and HLA in healthy donors. Vbeta (60) and Jbeta (13) primers were used in the PCR. Repertoires were generated with immunoSEQ multiplex PCR, while TCRdb's copy carries only in-frame clones and drops some. Here the sample spans 110,000 to 150,000 clones, about 75% being singletons. The material sequenced was PBMCs. The receptors come from a woman in her 30s in good health and CMV-seronegative.

The chain has TRBV6-4 and TRBJ2-5; 10 nucleotides agree with TRBD1. This CDR3 comprises 13 residues. V lost 6 bases and J lost 4; bases outside the gene matches: 2. Germline assignment: CDR1 MRHNA and CDR2 SNTAGT. CDR3 residues: CASSRDRGETQYF. Written as DNA, the CDR3 is TGTGCCAGCAGCCGGGACAGGGGAGAGACCCAGTACTTC.

This clone came up once. The DNA of the CDR3 is TGTGCCAGCAGCTGGACCGGGGGAAATTCACCCCTCCACTTT. As protein: CASSWTGGNSPLHF. V and J are TRBV5-6 and TRBJ1-6, with a weak D call TRBD1 (5 bases). Per germline, CDR1 SGHDT and CDR2 YYEEEE. V was pared by 3 bases and J by 7 bases, with 11 bases between. This CDR3 comprises 14 residues.

The chain links TRBV5-5 to TRBJ1-2; 12 bases map to TRBD1. Germline CDR1 is SGHKS and CDR2 is YYEKEE (reference sequence). CDR3 length: 15 amino acids. Germline trimming cut 4 bases from V and 7 bases from J; bases unmatched to any gene: 8. The CDR3 coding sequence is TGTGCCAGCAGCCAAGGGACAGGGGGCAGCGTTGGCTACACCTTC. Its translation: CASSQGTGGSVGYTF.

The chain has TRBV27 and TRBJ2-1; D gene uncertain. The CDR3 has 15 amino acids. The V gene lost 7 bases and the J gene lost 0 bases, with 13 bases spanning the gap. Germline CDR1 and CDR2: MNHEY and SMNVEV (reference sequence). The CDR3 coding sequence is TGTGCCAGCATTGACTCGGGTCTCTCCTACAATGAGCAGTTCTTC. This encodes CASIDSGLSYNEQFF.

The V call is TRBV7-2, the J call TRBJ2-7, with TRBD2 as a possible D gene (6 bases). This CDR3 is built from 15 residues. Germline V gene sequence: CDR1 SGHTA, CDR2 FQGNSA. V was cut by 5 bases and J by 2 bases, with 16 bases left in between. This CDR3 is CASSPGVGGTYEQYF. The CDR3 DNA is TGTGCCAGCAGCCCCGGGGTTGGGGGGACCTACGAGCAGTACTTC.

As for this clone: The same CDR3 is also encoded by other DNA sequences in this sample. This chain uses TRBV9 with TRBJ2-1; possible D gene TRBD2, 6 bases. The CDR3 extends over 12 amino acids. CDR1 SGDLS and CDR2 YYNGEE come from the germline V gene. Trimming took 4 bases from V and 8 from J, leaving 10 bases between them. The CDR3 DNA is TGTGCCAGCAGCCCCGGGAGAGATGAGCAGTTCTTC. This codes for CASSPGRDEQFF.

The chain joins TRBV19 to TRBJ1-2; 7 bases align to TRBD1. The CDR3 totals 13 residues. The V segment lost 10 bases and the J segment 4 bases; nucleotides outside the gene matches: 9. Per the germline V gene, CDR1 is LNHDA and CDR2 is SQIVND (reference sequence). CDR3 sequence: CATKDRSSYGYTF. The DNA for the CDR3 is TGTGCCACTAAGGACAGGTCCAGCTATGGCTACACCTTC.

The chain carries TRBV4-1 and TRBJ2-4, with TRBD1 identical over 8 bases. The V gene end was trimmed by 2 bases and the J gene end by 0 bases; junction bases not matched to a gene: 6. Germline V gene lookup returns CDR1 MGHRA and CDR2 YSYEKL. The CDR3 covers 17 residues. CDR3 coding DNA: TGCGCCAGCAGCCAAACCGGGACAGGAGTAGCCAAAAACATTCAGTACTTC. This gives the protein CASSQTGTGVAKNIQYF.

This clone occurred a few times. The chain combines TRBV14 with TRBJ2-1; 8 bases line up with TRBD2. CDR1 and CDR2 (germline): SGHDN, FVKESK. V trimming: 4 bases; J trimming: 4 bases; junction bases outside the gene matches: 9. This CDR3 has 16 amino acids. The CDR3 nucleotides are TGTGCCAGCAGCCCCCACTTGCGCGGGGGGTACAATGAGCAGTTCTTC. Translation: CASSPHLRGGYNEQFF.